This T cell receptor (beta chain) derives from a study of cytomegalovirus exposure and HLA in healthy donors. The PCR had 60 Vbeta and 13 Jbeta primers. Sequencing used immunoSEQ multiplex PCR; TCRdb keeps in-frame clones, though not all of them. The sample lists 150,000 to 250,000 clones; roughly four fifths were seen once. Trimming removed 2 bases at V and 3 bases at J, with 5 bases between. The CDR3 is 13 residues long. Germline loops: CDR1 MNHEY, CDR2 SMNVEV (reference sequence). About this clone: Within the sample, other DNA sequences also encode this same CDR3.

Unrecorded immune exposure was likely among donors, who were nominally healthy when sampled. Sequencing was done on a sample of PBMCs. The sequence derives from a man younger than 45 in good health and CMV-seronegative. The chain uses TRBV27 and TRBJ1-5; no clear D gene. The CDR3 DNA reads TGTGCCAGCAGTTTACAGGTCAATCAGCCCCAGCATTTT. It specifies CASSLQVNQPQHF.